The 25 T cell receptor beta chains in this list originate from one sample, sequenced in a study of cytomegalovirus exposure and HLA in healthy donors. In the PCR, 60 Vbeta and 13 Jbeta primers were used. Profiling relied on immunoSEQ multiplex PCR, and the TCRdb table lists in-frame clones only, not all of them. There are 55,000 to 70,000 clones in the sample; about 80% occur only once, and approximately 3.5% lies in the top ten. Specimen: PBMCs. These receptors came from a woman in her forties in good health and CMV-seronegative.

This clone was detected only a few times. The genes are TRBV28 and TRBJ2-7; TRBD2 matches at 13 bases. After removal of 4 bases from V and 6 bases from J, the junction contained 6 bases not matched to a gene. Germline CDR1 is MDHEN and CDR2 is SYDVKM. CDR3 length: 15 amino acids. The CDR3 region is CASSSLAGGQGEQYF. The CDR3 nucleotides are TGTGCCAGCAGTTCACTAGCGGGAGGGCAAGGCGAGCAGTACTTC.

This clone was detected only once. The chain links TRBV7-9 to TRBJ2-7; TRBD1 is a possible D gene (6 bases). The CDR3 spans 16 residues. CDR1 and CDR2 from the germline V gene are SEHNR and FQNEAQ (reference sequence). V was shortened by 1 base and J by 1 base, with 14 bases between the two germline ends. Here the CDR3 reads CASSLDLETGSYEQYF. In nucleotides, the CDR3 is TGTGCCAGCAGCTTAGACCTAGAGACAGGTTCCTACGAGCAGTACTTC.

The V gene is TRBV12-5, the J gene TRBJ2-7; maybe TRBD2 (5 bases). Trimming took 6 bases from V and 4 from J, leaving 10 bases between them. The CDR3 is 12 residues long. In germline, CDR1 is LGHNT, CDR2 FRNRAP. The CDR3 DNA follows: TGTGCTAGTGGCCGCGGGCCTTACGAGCAGTACTTC. Translation gives CASGRGPYEQYF.

The chain joins TRBV20-1 to TRBJ2-7; D possibly corresponds to TRBD1 (6 bases). The germline CDR1 and CDR2 sequences are DFQATT and SNEGSKA (reference sequence). CDR3 length: 11 amino acids. Trimming took 5 bases from V and 4 from J, leaving 9 bases between them. The CDR3 nucleotides read TGCAGTGCTGATCAGGGGTACGAGCAGTACTTC. Its translation is CSADQGYEQYF.

The chain uses TRBV4-2 and TRBJ2-3, with D possibly TRBD2 on 5 matching bases. Between the trimmed V and J ends, which lost 1 base and 4 bases, there was a span of 9 bases. The CDR3 loop spans 14 amino acids. The germline V gene has CDR1 LGHNA and CDR2 YNFKEQ. The CDR3 reads CASSQGEAADTQYF. CDR3 bases: TGTGCCAGCAGCCAAGGGGAAGCGGCAGATACGCAGTATTTT.

The chain joins TRBV19 to TRBJ2-2, with TRBD2 matching over 11 bases. This CDR3 contains 17 residues. V was pared by 9 bases and J by 7 bases, with 16 bases of the junction left unmatched. Germline V gene lookup returns CDR1 LNHDA and CDR2 SQIVND (reference sequence). DNA for the CDR3: TGTGCCAGCCTCCGTGGGCTAGCGGGAGGACGAATCGGGGAGCTGTTTTTT. Residues: CASLRGLAGGRIGELFF.

The sample holds a few counts of this clone. This chain links TRBV6-5 with TRBJ2-3; D perhaps matches TRBD2 (5 bases). This CDR3 comprises 13 residues. Trimming stripped 2 bases from V and 5 bases from J, with 8 bases between. Per the germline V gene, CDR1 is MNHEY and CDR2 is SVGAGI. The CDR3 here is CASSYAAGDTQYF. The CDR3 bases are TGTGCCAGCAGTTACGCTGCGGGAGATACGCAGTATTTT.

V gene TRBV5-4 combines with J gene TRBJ1-2, with D perhaps matching TRBD1 (6 bases). Trimming stripped 6 bases from V and 5 bases from J, with 20 bases between. Germline V gene lookup returns CDR1 SGHNT and CDR2 YYREEE (reference sequence). The CDR3 runs to 15 residues. CDR3 in amino acids: CASKPDSVGAYGYTF. In DNA, the CDR3 is TGTGCCAGCAAACCGGACAGCGTGGGTGCTTATGGCTACACCTTC.

The rearrangement joins TRBV2 to TRBJ2-1, with 14 bases fitting TRBD2. Germline assignment: CDR1 SNHLY and CDR2 FYNNEI. V lost 3 bases and J lost 9; bases outside the gene matches: 7. The length of the CDR3 is 16 residues. The CDR3 is CASSDGGTSGRREQFF. For the CDR3, the DNA is TGTGCCAGCAGTGACGGGGGGACTAGCGGGAGACGTGAGCAGTTCTTC.

In its sample, this clone was seen a few times. The chain carries TRBV7-9 and TRBJ2-7; tentatively, D is TRBD2 (6 bases). Trimming cost V 1 base and J 2 bases, with 12 bases left between them. CDR1 and CDR2 (germline): SEHNR, FQNEAQ (reference sequence). This CDR3 is 15 amino acids long. This chain's CDR3 is CASSLGGRRAYEQYF. In DNA form, the CDR3 reads TGTGCCAGCAGCTTAGGGGGACGGAGGGCCTACGAGCAGTACTTC.

The V gene is TRBV4-1, the J gene TRBJ2-7; D is possibly TRBD2 (6 bases). CDR1 and CDR2 from the germline V gene are MGHRA and YSYEKL. The CDR3 sequence is 14 residues long. V gave up 2 bases and J gave up 3 bases, with 11 bases separating them. CDR3 in amino acids: CASSQLALNYEQYF. CDR3 in DNA: TGCGCCAGCAGCCAACTAGCGTTAAACTACGAGCAGTACTTC.

The J gene is TRBJ2-1, the V gene TRBV6-1; no firm D call. This CDR3 is built from 17 residues. Trimming cost V 2 bases and J 7 bases, with 21 bases left between them. Germline lookup yields CDR1 MNHNS and CDR2 SASEGT. CDR3: CASSEPSSGILVNEQFF. For the CDR3, the DNA is TGTGCCAGCAGTGAACCCTCTTCAGGCATTCTTGTTAATGAGCAGTTCTTC.

The CDR3 DNA sequence: TGTGCCAGCAGCGGCCTGGCGGGAGTGGGCAATGAGCAGTTCTTC. It yields the protein CASSGLAGVGNEQFF. The rearrangement uses TRBV9 and TRBJ2-1; 7 nucleotides match TRBD2. The germline V gene has CDR1 SGDLS and CDR2 YYNGEE. The length of the CDR3 is 15 residues. The V gene end was trimmed by 3 bases and the J gene end by 6 bases; junction bases not matched to a gene: 9.

The genes are TRBV19 and TRBJ1-5, with 9 bases lining up with TRBD1. Per the germline V gene, CDR1 is LNHDA and CDR2 is SQIVND (reference sequence). After removal of 1 base from V and 0 bases from J, the junction contained 13 bases not matched to a gene. This CDR3 is built from 20 residues. This chain's CDR3 is CASSIAGRGTGWHSNQPQHF. DNA for the CDR3: TGTGCCAGTAGTATAGCCGGTAGAGGGACAGGGTGGCATAGCAATCAGCCCCAGCATTTT. The full variable domain, in which reference TRBV19 and TRBJ1-5 provide the parts outside the CDR3, is DGGITQSPKYLFRKEGQNVTLSCEQNLNHDAMYWYRQDPGQGLRLIYYSQIVNDFQKGDIAEGYSVSREKKESFPLTVTSAQKNPTAFYLCASSIAGRGTGWHSNQPQHFGDGTRLSIL.

The rearrangement uses TRBV28 and TRBJ2-5; possible D gene TRBD2, 7 bases. TRBJ2-7 matches the DNA end more closely, so the J call is doubtful. The CDR3 length is 16 residues. CDR1 and CDR2 (germline): MDHEN, SYDVKM. The CDR3 coding sequence is TGTGCCAGCAGTCTCGGGGGGTTGGGGGCGAAAGACGAGCAGTACTTC. Translated: CASSLGGLGAKDEQYF.

The chain couples TRBV20-1 to TRBJ2-7, with D uncertain. The CDR3 totals 11 residues. Germline V gene data show CDR1 as DFQATT and CDR2 as SNEGSKA (reference sequence). V gave up 7 bases and J gave up 2 bases, with 9 bases separating them. The CDR3 sequence is CSVRQAYEQYF. CDR3 coding DNA: TGCAGTGTTCGGCAGGCCTACGAGCAGTACTTC.

This clone occurred a few times. The genes are TRBV27 and TRBJ1-2, with 7 bases matching TRBD1. Losses at the gene ends were 5 bases for V and 5 bases for J; bases not matched to a gene: 8. The CDR3 totals 14 residues. Germline values: CDR1 MNHEY, CDR2 SMNVEV (reference sequence). The chain's CDR3 is CASSPTRDSYGYTF. CDR3 nucleotide sequence: TGTGCCAGCAGTCCAACCCGGGACAGTTATGGCTACACCTTC.

The chain carries TRBV4-3 and TRBJ1-2, with 8 positions matching TRBD1. Germline V gene sequence: CDR1 LGHNA, CDR2 YSLEER. The CDR3 is 15 amino acids. After removal of 3 bases from V and 10 bases from J, the junction contained 13 bases not matched to a gene. The DNA for the CDR3 is TGCGCCAGCAGCCAGGGCCCGGGACAGGCGGCTGACTACACCTTC. This sequence encodes CASSQGPGQAADYTF.

V usage is TRBV4-1 and J usage is TRBJ2-1; the D gene is possibly TRBD2 (6 bases). This CDR3 region has 15 residues. Germline-derived CDR1 and CDR2 are MGHRA and YSYEKL. V was cut by 4 bases and J by 0 bases, with 10 bases left in between. This CDR3 is CASSRQTSSYNEQFF. CDR3 in DNA: TGCGCCAGCAGCCGCCAGACTAGCTCCTACAATGAGCAGTTCTTC.

The chain couples TRBV6-6 to TRBJ2-2; TRBD1 matches 9 bases. This CDR3 region has 15 residues. Trimming cost V 5 bases and J 3 bases; bases outside gene matches: 4. Germline assignment: CDR1 MNHNY and CDR2 SVGAGI (reference sequence). The CDR3, as DNA: TGTGCCAGCAGTCAACAGGGGGCCCACACCGGGGAGCTGTTTTTT. Translation: CASSQQGAHTGELFF.

This chain uses TRBV9 with TRBJ2-1; 11 bases fit TRBD1. The germline CDR1 and CDR2 sequences are SGDLS and YYNGEE. V shed 2 bases, J shed 5 bases, and the junction held 9 bases outside the gene matches. This CDR3 has 17 residues. Here the CDR3 DNA reads TGTGCCAGCAGCGTTTCGTTTGGGACAGGGGGTAACAATGAGCAGTTCTTC. Translation gives CASSVSFGTGGNNEQFF.

The chain carries TRBV5-4 and TRBJ1-1; no definite D call. Trimming took off 4 bases at V and 0 bases at J, with 22 bases between the two ends. Germline CDR1 reads SGHNT; CDR2 reads YYREEE (reference sequence). This CDR3 is 18 amino acids long. The CDR3: CASSPRARGGGLNTEAFF. CDR3 in DNA: TGTGCCAGCAGCCCCCGGGCCCGGGGTGGCGGCCTGAACACTGAAGCTTTCTTT.

The rearrangement joins TRBV27 to TRBJ1-1; no reliable D call. This CDR3 contains 14 residues. Trimming cost V 4 bases and J 5 bases, with 14 bases left between them. The germline V gene has CDR1 MNHEY and CDR2 SMNVEV (reference sequence). The CDR3 DNA is TGTGCCAGCAGTTCGACAAAGAGCCGGACTGAAGCTTTCTTT. Translating gives CASSSTKSRTEAFF.

The V call is TRBV10-3, the J call TRBJ2-3; D is unresolved. Germline CDR1 reads ENHRY; CDR2 reads SYGVKD. The V end was cut by 5 bases, the J end by 3 bases, with 24 bases between. The CDR3 runs 18 residues. CDR3 in amino acids: CAISKSETSSFGTDTQYF. CDR3 DNA: TGTGCCATCAGTAAATCAGAGACGAGTAGCTTCGGTACAGATACGCAGTATTTT.

Notes on this clone: Other DNA sequences in the same sample also yield this CDR3. This chain joins TRBV28 and TRBJ1-5, with TRBD1 matching 8 bases. CDR1 MDHEN and CDR2 SYDVKM come from the germline V gene. Losses at the gene ends were 4 bases for V and 6 bases for J; bases not matched to a gene: 5. CDR3 length: 14 residues. CDR3 loop: CASSSGQGRQPQHF. In DNA, the CDR3 is TGTGCCAGCAGTTCCGGACAGGGCCGTCAGCCCCAGCATTTT.